The text below deals with one T cell receptor beta chain. Its antigen is currently not known. Base-call qualities are not available, and no considerably larger clone is one nucleotide away. The trial excluded patients who had a history of autoimmune disease or who were on systemic immunosuppression. Peripheral blood for TCR sequencing was collected from all dose cohorts at baseline, on cycle 4 day 1, and on cycle 7 day 1. Samples were obtained from an open-label, multicenter, first-in-human phase I dose-escalation trial of ivuxolimab. The trial enrolled adults with locally advanced or metastatic head and neck squamous cell, hepatocellular, melanoma or renal cell carcinoma. CD4+ and CD8+ T cells were sorted separately from peripheral blood before TCR sequencing. To sequence the TCRbeta CDR3 region, genomic DNA was isolated from the sorted cells. The immunoSEQ Assay was used to sequence the TCRbeta CDR3 regions. TCRdb re-hosts the immuneACCESS table, in-frame sequences only. Its copies lack some clones; in the studies checked, an unresolved V gene accounts for under half of them, and the cause for the rest is not known. Present in this sample are about 50,000 clones, 84% of which were seen just once. The ten largest clones add up to around 0.7% of the sample.

Trimming costs V 0 bases and J 4 bases, and their ends lie 4 bases apart. Taken from the germline V gene, the CDR1 and CDR2 loops are SGHDN and FVKESK. CDR3 length: 12 amino acids, cysteine to phenylalanine. Only the CDR3 DNA stays, 36 bases, in frame from base 1. The data stem from a study of OX40 agonist ivuxolimab in advanced cancers. Regarding the study in general: Ivuxolimab was an agonistic, fully human IgG2 monoclonal antibody directed against OX40 (CD134), a costimulatory receptor. Among the 52 dose-escalation patients, approximately 20 had hepatocellular carcinoma, 15 or so melanoma, 9 renal cell carcinoma and 9 head and neck cancer. The dose-escalation cohort was 82.7% male with a mean age of about 54 years, ranging from 23 to 79. The point of sequencing TCRbeta in the periphery was to test whether ivuxolimab changed TCR sequence diversity and drove clonal T-cell expansion. Patients were allowed to have had prior anti-PD-1, anti-PD-L1 or anti-CTLA-4 therapy, and around two fifths of the dose-escalation patients had been treated with checkpoint inhibitors. Partial responses were achieved by three dose-escalation patients, of whom one had hepatocellular carcinoma and two had cutaneous melanoma. Intravenous ivuxolimab was administered to patients every 2 weeks at six dose levels: 0.01, 0.1, 0.3, 1.5, 3 and 10 mg/kg. The paper reports the monotherapy dose-escalation portion (N of about 47 patients) of the phase I ivuxolimab trial.

On the study overall, not on this receptor specifically: In the 0.1-3.0 mg/kg groups, partial responders had among the lowest normalized peripheral clonal expansion, particularly in CD8+ T cells. On average, CD8+ T cells showed more expanded clones than CD4+ T cells after ivuxolimab. Which antigens the clonally expanded peripheral T cells were specific for was not determined. Low levels of normalized T-cell clonal expansion were also seen in some patients who did not respond. Clonal expansion of both CD4+ and CD8+ blood T cells was observed from baseline to week 6 at doses 0.1 to 3.0 mg/kg.

Material: CD4+ or CD8+ T cells sorted from blood, obtained in a trial of the OX40 agonist ivuxolimab. The chain is made from TRBV14 and TRBJ2-7; the D gene assignment is ambiguous. This clonotype was sampled from an adult with an advanced solid tumor such as melanoma, head and neck, liver or kidney cancer. The CDR3 region reads CASSQERYEQYF. The base sequence is TGTGCCAGCAGCCAAGAACGGTACGAGCAGTACTTC.